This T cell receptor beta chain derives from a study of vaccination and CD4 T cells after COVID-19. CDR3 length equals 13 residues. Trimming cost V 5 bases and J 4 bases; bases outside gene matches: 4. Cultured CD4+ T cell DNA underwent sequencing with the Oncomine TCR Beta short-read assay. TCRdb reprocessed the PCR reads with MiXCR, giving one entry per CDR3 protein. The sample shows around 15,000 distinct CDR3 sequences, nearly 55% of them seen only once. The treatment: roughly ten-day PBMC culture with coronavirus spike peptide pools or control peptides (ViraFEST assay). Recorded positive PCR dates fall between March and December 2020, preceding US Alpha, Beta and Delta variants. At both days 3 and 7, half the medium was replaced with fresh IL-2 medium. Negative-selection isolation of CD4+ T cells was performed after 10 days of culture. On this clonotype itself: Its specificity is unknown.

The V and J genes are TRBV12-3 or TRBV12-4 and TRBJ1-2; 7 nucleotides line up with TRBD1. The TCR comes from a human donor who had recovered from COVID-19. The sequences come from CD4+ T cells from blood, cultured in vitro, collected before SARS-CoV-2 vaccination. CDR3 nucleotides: TGTGCCAGCAGTCTTGACAGGGTCTATGGCTACACCTTC. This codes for CASSLDRVYGYTF.